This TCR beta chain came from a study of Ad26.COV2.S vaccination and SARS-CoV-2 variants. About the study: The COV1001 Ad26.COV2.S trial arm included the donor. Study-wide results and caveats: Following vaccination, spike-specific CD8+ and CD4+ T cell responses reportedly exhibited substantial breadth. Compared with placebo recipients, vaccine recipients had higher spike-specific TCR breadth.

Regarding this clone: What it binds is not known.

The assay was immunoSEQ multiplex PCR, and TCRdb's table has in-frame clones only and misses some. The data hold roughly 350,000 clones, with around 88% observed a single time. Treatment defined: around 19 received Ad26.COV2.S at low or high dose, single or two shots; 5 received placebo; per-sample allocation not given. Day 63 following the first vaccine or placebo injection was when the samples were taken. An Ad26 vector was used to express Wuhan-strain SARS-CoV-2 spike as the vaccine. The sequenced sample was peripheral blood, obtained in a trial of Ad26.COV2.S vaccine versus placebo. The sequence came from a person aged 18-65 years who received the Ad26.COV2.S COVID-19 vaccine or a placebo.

CDR3 nucleotide sequence: TGTGCCAGCAGCCCATCCCGGACAGGCCGGGGACTTCGTTCACCCCTCCACTTT. Its translation is CASSPSRTGRGLRSPLHF. The V and J genes are TRBV11-2 and TRBJ1-6; 7 bases line up with TRBD1. The J segment lost 9 bases and the V segment lost 5 bases, leaving 19 bases of the junction unmatched. The CDR3 runs to 18 residues. Germline V CDR1 and CDR2: SGHAT, FQNNGV.